This T cell receptor (beta chain) appears in the sequencing data of a study of control samples from healthy donors and cancer patients. The ends were cut back, 0 bases at V and 4 bases at J, with 12 bases in the middle. CDR3 length: 16 amino acids. Per the germline V gene, CDR1 is LGHNA and CDR2 is YSLEER. Sequenced by immunoSEQ multiplex PCR; TCRdb stores in-frame clones only, minus some. The sample records some 130,000 clones, roughly 92% being singletons. The source of this sequence is a man aged 30 to 39 in good health. V and J are TRBV4-3 and TRBJ2-2; possible D gene TRBD2, 6 bases. Sequencing used blood. The CDR3 sequence is CASSQDPGVVTGELFF. CDR3 coding DNA: TGCGCCAGCAGCCAAGACCCGGGAGTGGTCACCGGGGAGCTGTTTTTT.